These 7 T cell receptor beta chains were sequenced from one sample in a study of shared clonotypes between healthy human individuals. Terminally differentiated effector memory CD45RA+ cells were excluded from the naive CD8 cells, which were CD45RO-negative and positively selected for CCR7. Assay used: immunoSEQ multiplex PCR; TCRdb lists only in-frame clones, some missing. Among fewer than 700,000 clones listed, 85% to 95% were seen once. What was sequenced was naive CD8+ T cells sorted from blood. These receptors all come from a woman aged 25 to 39 in good health.

The chain employs TRBV28 and TRBJ1-2, with TRBD1 matching over 7 bases. The germline gives CDR1 MDHEN, CDR2 SYDVKM. Unmatched junction bases numbered 9, after V lost 5 bases and J lost 6 bases. The CDR3 is made up of 14 amino acids. The CDR3 spells CASSPSGGRDGYTF. Written as DNA, the CDR3 is TGTGCCAGCAGTCCTTCAGGGGGAAGGGATGGCTACACCTTC.

The chain uses TRBV5-6 and TRBJ2-7; D perhaps matches TRBD1 (5 bases). Germline-derived CDR1 and CDR2 are SGHDT and YYEEEE. Trimming removed 0 bases at V and 2 bases at J, with 9 bases between. The CDR3 consists of 14 residues. As DNA, the CDR3 is TGTGCCAGCAGCTTGGAGACAGAAACCTACGAGCAGTACTTC. It encodes CASSLETETYEQYF.

This clone was detected once. The rearrangement links TRBV7-9 to TRBJ2-7; no clear D. The CDR3 runs to 14 residues. V lost 1 base and J 6 bases, leaving 13 bases between the germline ends. Germline lookup yields CDR1 SEHNR and CDR2 FQNEAQ (reference sequence). The CDR3 region is CASSLVFQSTEQYF. The CDR3 nucleotides read TGTGCCAGCAGCTTAGTCTTCCAATCCACCGAGCAGTACTTC.

The rearrangement uses TRBV5-1 and TRBJ2-5, with TRBD1 matching over 7 bases. CDR1 is SGHRS, CDR2 YFSETQ, per germline. Trimming removed 0 bases from V and 1 base from J; junction bases left unmatched: 3. This CDR3 contains 15 residues. The CDR3, as DNA: TGCGCCAGCAGCTTGGACAGGGGAACCCAAGAGACCCAGTACTTC. As protein: CASSLDRGTQETQYF.

This rearrangement joins TRBV6-5 to TRBJ2-1; D is unclear. The germline V and J ends were trimmed by 5 bases and 5 bases, with 10 bases remaining between them. Germline values: CDR1 MNHEY, CDR2 SVGAGI. The CDR3 is 13 residues long. The DNA of the CDR3 is TGTGCCAGCAGTCCCGACGAGAACAATGAGCAGTTCTTC. The encoded protein is CASSPDENNEQFF.

The chain recombines TRBV13 with TRBJ2-1, with 10 bases aligning to TRBD2. Germline assignment: CDR1 PRHDT and CDR2 FYEKMQ (reference sequence). The CDR3 loop spans 15 amino acids. Germline trimming cut 7 bases from V and 9 bases from J; bases unmatched to any gene: 12. The CDR3 reads CASNSAELAGREQFF. CDR3 nucleotides: TGTGCCAGCAACTCGGCGGAACTAGCGGGACGTGAGCAGTTCTTC. Complete variable domain (other parts from reference TRBV13 and TRBJ2-1): AAGVIQSPRHLIKEKRETATLKCYPIPRHDTVYWYQQGPGQDPQFLISFYEKMQSDKGSIPDRFSAQQFSDYHSELNMSSLELGDSALYFCASNSAELAGREQFFGPGTRLTVL.

The J gene is TRBJ2-7, the V gene TRBV27; D is possibly TRBD2 (5 bases). The ends were cut back, 5 bases at V and 2 bases at J, with 19 bases in the middle. CDR3 length equals 16 residues. Germline V gene sequence: CDR1 MNHEY, CDR2 SMNVEV (reference sequence). The CDR3 loop reads CASSPSLGVSAYEQYF. The CDR3 DNA is TGTGCCAGCAGTCCTTCTTTGGGAGTCAGCGCCTACGAGCAGTACTTC.